This is a list of T cell receptor beta chains from one sample in a study of T cells in tuberculosis. Assay: immunoSEQ multiplex PCR; the TCRdb copy retains only in-frame clones and omits some. This repertoire shows 35,000 to 50,000 clones, roughly 94% found once; its top ten account for 1.9%. Source material: PBMCs. The receptors shown here come from a donor between 10 and 29 years old with latent tuberculosis or without tuberculosis infection. Some clones in this sample may be carry-over from other donors' samples. Each CDR3 is given with its conserved first and last residue. A D gene is named only where the DNA matches it firmly. Not every row has a clone size; where given, it reads once, few, many or a size class.

size,V,J,D,DNA,CDR3
.,TRBV19,TRBJ1-1,.,TGTGCCAGTAGTATAGATCCTCCTTGGACAGCGTTAATGAACACTGAAGCTTTCTTT,CASSIDPPWTALMNTEAFF
once,TRBV7-9,TRBJ2-5,.,TGTGCCAGCACTCAGGCGGCGGGGCTCGAGACCCAGTACTTC,CASTQAAGLETQYF
.,TRBV7-9,TRBJ2-7,TRBD2,TGTGCCAGCAGCCCAAGCGGGAGGGCCCCTCACGAGCAGTACTTC,CASSPSGRAPHEQYF
.,TRBV4-2,TRBJ2-1,TRBD1,TGTGCCAGCAGCCACCTAGACAGGGAAACCTACAATGAGCAGTTCTTC,CASSHLDRETYNEQFF
.,TRBV2,TRBJ1-5,.,TGTGCCAGCAGTGGGGCACGGGCTCGTGAGGGTCCCCAGCATTTT,CASSGARAREGPQHF
.,TRBV6-4,TRBJ2-1,.,TGTGCCAGCAGTGACTCAAGAGGTAATGAGCAGTTCTTC,CASSDSRGNEQFF
.,TRBV7-8,TRBJ1-2,.,TGTGCCAGCGCGGGGGCAGAGGTACACTATGGCTACACCTTC,CASAGAEVHYGYTF
.,TRBV5-6,TRBJ1-4,.,TGTGCCAGCAGCCTCCGGGCCCACTGGGGCGGGAGTGTAGAAAAACTGTTTTTT,CASSLRAHWGGSVEKLFF
.,TRBV11-2,TRBJ2-3,TRBD2,TGTGCCAGCAGTTCCCGGACTAGCTCCACCGAGACAGATACGCAGTATTTT,CASSSRTSSTETDTQYF
.,TRBV9,TRBJ2-7,.,TGTGCCAGCAGCCTCACAGGGTCCCCCTCGTACGAGCAGTACTTC,CASSLTGSPSYEQYF
.,TRBV25-1,TRBJ2-3,TRBD1,TGTGCCAGCAGTGAAAACAAAAGAGAGGACAGGCTCGCAGATACGCAGTATTTT,CASSENKREDRLADTQYF
.,TRBV27,TRBJ2-3,.,TGTGCCAGCAAACACCTCACAGATACGCAGTATTTT,CASKHLTDTQYF
.,TRBV28,TRBJ2-7,TRBD2,TGTGCCAGCAGTCCGGGACTAGCGGGAGGGTACGAGCAGTACTTC,CASSPGLAGGYEQYF
.,TRBV10-3,TRBJ1-2,.,TGTGCCATCAGTGAGGCCCCCAGGCCTTCGCATGGCTACACCTTC,CAISEAPRPSHGYTF
once,TRBV28,TRBJ2-7,.,TGTGCCAGCCGTAGCCTCCGTAGCTTCGACGAGCAGTACTTC,CASRSLRSFDEQYF
.,TRBV29-1,TRBJ1-2,TRBD1,TGCAGCGCAAACACGAATACAGGGGAGGGCTACACCTTC,CSANTNTGEGYTF
.,TRBV4-1,TRBJ2-1,TRBD1,TGCGCCAGCAGCCAAGTTTTTCAGACAGGGGTTTGGAATGAGCAGTTCTTC,CASSQVFQTGVWNEQFF
.,TRBV5-1,TRBJ2-5,TRBD2,TGCGCCAGCAGCTTGGCCGGACTAGCGGGACACTTAGGAGGGGAGACCCAGTACTTC,CASSLAGLAGHLGGETQYF
.,TRBV5-1,TRBJ2-3,TRBD2,TGCGCCAGCAGCTTGGAGGCCGGGAGGGCCACAGATACGCAGTATTTT,CASSLEAGRATDTQYF
.,TRBV2,TRBJ1-3,.,TGTGCCAGCAGTCTCGGGGGGTGGGGAAACACCATATATTTT,CASSLGGWGNTIYF
.,TRBV7-2,TRBJ2-1,.,TGTGCCAGCGGATTACAGAGCAGCTCCTACAATGAGCAGTTCTTC,CASGLQSSSYNEQFF
.,TRBV30,TRBJ1-5,.,TGTGCCTGGAGTGTACGGGTTTCCTTTGGCCAGCCCCGGCATTTT,CAWSVRVSFGQPRHF
.,TRBV18,TRBJ1-3,.,TGTGCCAGCTCTCAAAGGAGGGCCCCCGGAGGCACCATATATTTT,CASSQRRAPGGTIYF
.,TRBV27,TRBJ1-2,.,TGTGCCAGCAGTTTAACCAGGGAAGGAGGCTACACCTTC,CASSLTREGGYTF
.,TRBV28,TRBJ2-5,TRBD2,TGTGCCAGCAGTAAGGGACTAGCGGGAGGTTTGGAGACCCAGTACTTC,CASSKGLAGGLETQYF
once,TRBV12-5,TRBJ1-1,TRBD1,TGTGCTAGTGGTGTAGGACAGGGGGGGAATACTGAAGCTTTCTTT,CASGVGQGGNTEAFF
.,TRBV5-1,TRBJ2-6,TRBD1,TGCGCCAGTGTTCGGGACAGACTCTCTGGGGCCAACGTCCTGACTTTC,CASVRDRLSGANVLTF
once,TRBV5-4,TRBJ1-1,TRBD1,TGTGCCAGCAGCTTGCAGACAGGGACGAACACTGAAGCTTTCTTT,CASSLQTGTNTEAFF
once,TRBV5-5,TRBJ2-7,TRBD1,TGTGCCAGCAACTTGGCACAGGGGTTCTCCTACGAGCAGTACTTC,CASNLAQGFSYEQYF
.,TRBV14,TRBJ2-7,.,TGTGCCAGCAGCCAACTTATAGCGGTAAAACTCTACGAGCAGTACTTC,CASSQLIAVKLYEQYF
.,TRBV10-1,TRBJ2-5,.,TGCGCCAGCAGTGGACACGGGGAAGAAGAGACCCAGTACTTC,CASSGHGEEETQYF
.,TRBV19,TRBJ1-4,.,TGTGCCAGTAGCTCGACCCTGCGGCTGTTTTTT,CASSSTLRLFF
.,TRBV5-6,TRBJ1-2,.,TGTGCCAGCAGCTTGGGGTCGCGAGGGCTCTATGGCTACACCTTC,CASSLGSRGLYGYTF
.,TRBV7-2,TRBJ1-3,.,TGTGCCAGCAGCTCCACCTTATCGAGCTCTGGAAACACCATATATTTT,CASSSTLSSSGNTIYF
.,TRBV5-4,TRBJ1-2,TRBD1,TGTGCCAGCAGTCCGGGACAGTCCGATGGGACCTTC,CASSPGQSDGTF